This T cell receptor (beta chain) originates from a study of CD8 T cells in Susac syndrome. General study findings and limits: Acknowledgment was made by the study that its TCR sequencing and HLA analysis involved a relatively small number of individuals.

Concerning this clonotype itself: The antigen remains unidentified.

The CDR3 has 16 amino acids. Germline CDR1 and CDR2: MDHEN and SYDVKM. The ends lost 3 bases at V and 7 bases at J; junction bases unmatched: 13. Random hexamers served to reverse transcribe roughly 0.45 to 1 ug RNA. An immunoSEQ multiplex PCR generated amplified TCR beta CDR3 products spanning 54 Vbeta and 13 Jbeta. In TCRdb, the immunoSEQ multiplex PCR reads were re-called with MiXCR into one record per CDR3 protein. Among some 200,000 distinct CDR3 sequences, 90% to 95% were seen once, and the ten largest hold approximately 0.093%. Specimen: CD4+ T cells from PBMCs. The sequence came from a human donor with multiple sclerosis. The chain employs TRBV28 and TRBJ1-2, with 8 bases identical to TRBD1. The CDR3 nucleotides read TGTGCCAGCAGTTTGGGACAGGCAAGGCATGGAGGTGGCTACACCTTC. This gives the protein CASSLGQARHGGGYTF.